These 24 T cell receptor beta chains came from one sample sequenced in a study of blood T cell repertoires in COVID-19. The method was immunoSEQ multiplex PCR; TCRdb's version includes in-frame clones alone and lacks a portion of them. The sample contains approximately 150,000 clones, roughly four fifths of which appear only once. The specimen sequenced was peripheral blood. The receptor source for this set is an elderly woman with acute or convalescent COVID-19.

The chain joins TRBV10-1 to TRBJ2-1; the match to TRBD1 covers 9 bases. Per the germline V gene, CDR1 is WNHNN and CDR2 is SYGVQD (reference sequence). CDR3 length: 19 residues. The junction had 14 bases not matched to a gene; V was cut back by 1 base and J by 4 bases. The CDR3 DNA sequence: TGCGCCAGCAGTGAGTTGGGGGACAGGGCAGGGAAACTATACAATGAGCAGTTCTTC. Residues: CASSELGDRAGKLYNEQFF.

The rearrangement links TRBV29-1 to TRBJ2-7; the match to TRBD1 covers 9 bases. The germline V gene encodes CDR1 SQVTM and CDR2 ANQGSEA. Trimming removed 5 bases from V and 2 bases from J; junction bases left unmatched: 7. The CDR3 sequence is 14 residues long. CDR3 sequence (DNA): TGCAGCGTTTCTCGACAGGGGGGGGCCTACGAGCAGTACTTC. Translation gives CSVSRQGGAYEQYF.

The V call is TRBV30, the J call TRBJ1-2; 9 bases are shared with TRBD1. The germline CDR1 and CDR2 sequences are GTSNPN and SVGIG (reference sequence). The V segment lost 5 bases and the J segment 4 bases; nucleotides outside the gene matches: 8. The CDR3 has 14 amino acids. CDR3 bases: TGTGCCTGGTGGGGACAGGGAGACTTCTATGGCTACACCTTC. Protein product: CAWWGQGDFYGYTF.

The chain recombines TRBV19 with TRBJ1-2; D uncertain. This CDR3 is built from 11 residues. The V end lost 2 bases, the J end lost 10 bases, and 8 bases lay between the germline ends. Germline lookup yields CDR1 LNHDA and CDR2 SQIVND (reference sequence). Here the CDR3 DNA reads TGTGCCAGTAGTATAAGTCAACTCTACACCTTC. This translates into CASSISQLYTF. Variable domain in full (rest from reference TRBV19 and TRBJ1-2): DGGITQSPKYLFRKEGQNVTLSCEQNLNHDAMYWYRQDPGQGLRLIYYSQIVNDFQKGDIAEGYSVSREKKESFPLTVTSAQKNPTAFYLCASSISQLYTFGSGTRLTVV.

This chain joins TRBV5-4 and TRBJ2-1; the D is unclear. The germline V gene has CDR1 SGHNT and CDR2 YYREEE (reference sequence). The CDR3 covers 14 residues. V was pared by 0 bases and J by 5 bases, with 9 bases between. The CDR3 reads CASSLVAKNNEQFF. The CDR3 coding sequence is TGTGCCAGCAGCTTGGTGGCCAAAAACAATGAGCAGTTCTTC. The variable domain in full, completed from reference TRBV5-4 and TRBJ2-1, reads ETGVTQSPTHLIKTRGQQVTLRCSSQSGHNTVSWYQQALGQGPQFIFQYYREEENGRGNFPPRFSGLQFPNYSSELNVNALELDDSALYLCASSLVAKNNEQFFGPGTRLTVL.

A single count supports this clone. One end of the junction does not line up with germline, which may come from a read error. The rearrangement joins TRBV7-2 to TRBJ2-3; D ambiguous. The CDR3 runs 14 residues. Germline values: CDR1 SGHTA, CDR2 FQGNSA. The CDR3 sequence: CASSRRYGTDTQYF. The CDR3 DNA reads as TGTGCCAGCAGCCGCAGATATGGCACGGATACGCAGTATTTT.

The chain has TRBV7-2 and TRBJ1-1; 8 bases are a match to TRBD1. Germline loops: CDR1 SGHTA, CDR2 FQGNSA. The junction had 4 bases not matched to a gene; V was cut back by 4 bases and J by 6 bases. This CDR3 is 13 amino acids long. CDR3 nucleotide sequence: TGTGCCAGCAGCTGGGACAGGATCGCTGAAGCTTTCTTT. Translating gives CASSWDRIAEAFF. The full variable domain, its missing parts supplied by reference TRBV7-2 and TRBJ1-1, is GAGVSQSPSNKVTEKGKDVELRCDPISGHTALYWYRQSLGQGLEFLIYFQGNSAPDKSGLPSDRFSAERTGGSVSTLTIQRTQQEDSAVYLCASSWDRIAEAFFGQGTRLTVV.

This clone was observed a single time. V gene TRBV19 combines with J gene TRBJ1-1; D remains unclear. Between the trimmed V and J ends, which lost 8 bases and 7 bases, there was a span of 17 bases. The CDR3 has 13 residues. Germline V lookup: CDR1 LNHDA, CDR2 SQIVND (reference sequence). The CDR3 sequence is CASRQGGPYEAFF. The CDR3 DNA reads as TGTGCCAGTCGACAAGGAGGGCCGTATGAAGCTTTCTTT.

The chain is built from TRBV4-2 and TRBJ2-5; TRBD2 aligns across 7 bases. V dropped 1 base and J dropped 7; count of bases not matched to a gene: 3. This CDR3 is built from 13 residues. Germline CDR1 LGHNA, CDR2 YNFKEQ. CDR3 amino acids: CASSQVLAGTQYF. The DNA for the CDR3 is TGTGCCAGCAGCCAAGTATTAGCGGGGACCCAGTACTTC.

V usage is TRBV5-1 and J usage is TRBJ1-2; perhaps TRBD1 as D (6 bases). The CDR3 covers 14 residues. CDR1 and CDR2 from the germline V gene are SGHRS and YFSETQ. V was pared by 6 bases and J by 8 bases, with 20 bases between. The CDR3 coding sequence is TGCGCCAGCACCCCCGGGACAAAGTTAGGCGGCTACACCTTC. This sequence encodes CASTPGTKLGGYTF.

The chain links TRBV10-3 to TRBJ1-4; D remains unclear. The V end lost 11 bases, the J end lost 5 bases, and 18 bases lay between the germline ends. Germline CDR1 ENHRY, CDR2 SYGVKD. The CDR3 is 14 residues long. The CDR3 sequence: CASSTGSINEKLFF. CDR3 DNA sequence: TGTGCCTCTTCCACGGGGTCGATCAATGAAAAACTGTTTTTT.

V is TRBV19 and J is TRBJ2-2; 10 positions agree with TRBD2. CDR3 size: 16 residues. From germline, CDR1 is LNHDA and CDR2 SQIVND (reference sequence). J lost 2 bases, V lost 5 bases, and 5 bases had no gene match. CDR3 coding DNA: TGTGCCAGTAGTGGACTAGCGGAGATCAACACCGGGGAGCTGTTTTTT. It codes for CASSGLAEINTGELFF.

The chain is built from TRBV7-8 and TRBJ1-5; D gene unclear. The CDR3 is 17 amino acids. V was shortened by 2 bases and J by 0 bases, with 14 bases between the two germline ends. CDR1 is SGHVS, CDR2 FQNEAQ, per germline. The CDR3 loop is CASSLMARQNSNQPQHF. The DNA of the CDR3 is TGTGCCAGCAGCTTAATGGCGAGGCAGAATAGCAATCAGCCCCAGCATTTT.

This clone was seen a single time. The rearrangement links TRBV6-6 to TRBJ2-7; unclear D gene. The germline V and J ends were trimmed by 2 bases and 3 bases, with 17 bases remaining between them. Germline lookup yields CDR1 MNHNY and CDR2 SVGAGI (reference sequence). CDR3 length: 16 amino acids. The chain's CDR3 is CASSYPLETSDYEQYF. The CDR3 nucleotides read TGTGCCAGCAGTTACCCGTTAGAGACATCGGACTACGAGCAGTACTTC.

This clone came up once. This sequence joins TRBV28 and TRBJ2-2; tentatively, D is TRBD2 (6 bases). Germline CDR1 is MDHEN and CDR2 is SYDVKM. Deletions cut 6 bases from V and 7 bases from J, with 15 bases between. The CDR3 is 14 amino acids. The CDR3 DNA is TGTGCCAGCAGCCCTGGACTATCGGGCGGGGAGCTGTTTTTT. As protein: CASSPGLSGGELFF.

V usage is TRBV24-1 and J usage is TRBJ2-3, with 10 positions matching TRBD2. Per germline, CDR1 KGHDR and CDR2 SFDVKD. The CDR3 runs to 17 residues. With 6 bases clipped from V and 5 bases from J, the junction kept 13 bases outside the gene matches. CDR3: CATSLAGTSDVLDTQYF. CDR3 nucleotide sequence: TGTGCCACCAGTCTTGCCGGGACTAGCGACGTCTTAGATACGCAGTATTTT.

The chain combines TRBV7-3 with TRBJ2-2; TRBD2 matches at 8 bases. The CDR3 is made up of 16 amino acids. Germline V gene data show CDR1 as SGHTA and CDR2 as FQGTGA. Trimming at V came to 5 bases and at J to 5 bases, leaving 10 bases not matched to a gene. In DNA form, the CDR3 reads TGTGCCAGCAGCCGGGGGGGAGCGCAAGGGACCGGGGAGCTGTTTTTT. It codes for CASSRGGAQGTGELFF.

V is TRBV6-5 and J is TRBJ2-1, with D possibly matching TRBD2 (6 bases). The V end lost 6 bases, the J end lost 7 bases, and 16 bases lay between the germline ends. The CDR3 is 14 amino acids. Looked up from germline, CDR1 is MNHEY and CDR2 is SVGAGI. CDR3 bases: TGTGCCAGCAGCTTTAGACTAGGCGGAAATGAGCAGTTCTTC. This translates into CASSFRLGGNEQFF.

The chain uses TRBV28 and TRBJ2-1; 13 bases line up with TRBD2. Germline V gene sequence: CDR1 MDHEN, CDR2 SYDVKM. With V trimmed by 5 bases and J by 10 bases, 20 bases remained unmatched. The CDR3 has 19 amino acids. CDR3 residues: CASSPPSGTGTSGTPEQFF. The CDR3 coding sequence is TGTGCCAGCAGTCCACCATCCGGGACAGGGACTAGCGGGACCCCGGAGCAGTTCTTC.

The chain employs TRBV30 and TRBJ1-2, with D unclear. The CDR3 consists of 14 residues. Germline V gene lookup returns CDR1 GTSNPN and CDR2 SVGIG (reference sequence). The V gene lost 0 bases and the J gene lost 8 bases, with 16 bases spanning the gap. CDR3 protein: CAWSVLGTGGGYTF. The CDR3 DNA sequence: TGTGCCTGGAGTGTACTCGGAACCGGAGGAGGCTACACCTTC.

The chain is built from TRBV6-5 and TRBJ1-6; D not resolved. Germline assignment: CDR1 MNHEY and CDR2 SVGAGI. The CDR3 totals 12 residues. Trimming pared 6 bases from V and 11 bases from J, leaving 11 bases between. This CDR3 reads CASRALQPPLHF. DNA for the CDR3: TGTGCCAGCAGAGCCCTTCAACCACCCCTCCACTTT.

The chain carries TRBV21-1 and TRBJ2-2; no DNA check was done on the table's D call, TRBD2. TRBV21-1 is an annotated pseudogene. The CDR3 runs to 17 residues. Written as DNA, the CDR3 is TGTGCCAGCAGCAAAGAAAAGCGGGGGGTTAGCACCGGGGAGCTGTTTTTT. Translated: CASSKEKRGVSTGELFF.

This chain uses TRBV3-1 (or the pseudogene TRBV3-2) with TRBJ1-1; 8 bases line up with TRBD1. CDR1 is LGHDT, CDR2 YNNKEL, per germline (reference sequence). The CDR3 has 16 amino acids. V lost 5 bases to trimming and J lost 4 bases; unmatched junction nucleotides: 12. Written as DNA, the CDR3 is TGTGCCAGCAGCAACGAGCTCACAGGGGGTAGCACTGAAGCTTTCTTT. The encoded protein is CASSNELTGGSTEAFF.

To note about this clone: This sample includes further DNA sequences coding for the same CDR3. The rearrangement links TRBV7-9 to TRBJ1-2; TRBD1 aligns across 7 bases. The CDR3 runs 14 residues. The trim removed 3 bases at V and 4 bases at J, leaving 5 bases unmatched. CDR1 and CDR2 (germline): SEHNR, FQNEAQ (reference sequence). The CDR3 loop reads CASSLGQSFYGYTF. In DNA form, the CDR3 reads TGTGCCAGCAGCTTGGGACAGTCCTTCTATGGCTACACCTTC.